Listed below are T cell receptor beta chains from one sample, sequenced in a study of cytomegalovirus exposure and HLA in healthy donors. Repertoires were generated with immunoSEQ multiplex PCR, while TCRdb's copy carries only in-frame clones and drops some. The sample contains roughly 120,000 clones, over 60% of which appear only once. Sequencing input: PBMCs. The receptors derive from a human donor in good health. CDR3s include the opening cysteine and the closing phenylalanine or tryptophan. A D gene is named only where the DNA matches it firmly. Only part of the rows carry a size: once, few, many, or a class if the clone is expanded.

J gene: TRBJ2-1; V gene: TRBV10-3; clone size: NA; D gene: TRBD2; CDR3 protein: CAISESRASGSEEQFF; CDR3 DNA: TGTGCCATCAGTGAGTCTAGGGCTAGCGGGAGCGAGGAGCAGTTCTTC
J gene: TRBJ2-2; V gene: TRBV5-4; clone size: NA; D gene: TRBD2; CDR3 protein: CASSVTSGAVTGELFF; CDR3 DNA: TGTGCCAGCAGCGTGACTAGCGGGGCCGTCACCGGGGAGCTGTTTTTT
J gene: TRBJ1-4; V gene: TRBV6-1; clone size: NA; D gene: NA; CDR3 protein: CASSEYQGTNEKLFF; CDR3 DNA: TGTGCCAGCAGTGAATATCAGGGGACTAATGAAAAACTGTTTTTT
J gene: TRBJ1-1; V gene: TRBV10-3; clone size: NA; D gene: TRBD1; CDR3 protein: CAISRQGETEAFF; CDR3 DNA: TGTGCCATCAGCCGACAGGGGGAAACTGAAGCTTTCTTT
J gene: TRBJ2-1; V gene: TRBV27; clone size: NA; D gene: TRBD1; CDR3 protein: CASSPTGGRVAGYNEQFF; CDR3 DNA: TGTGCCAGCAGTCCGACAGGGGGCAGGGTAGCGGGGTACAATGAGCAGTTCTTC
J gene: TRBJ2-5; V gene: TRBV9; clone size: NA; D gene: TRBD2; CDR3 protein: CASSPRLAVQETQYF; CDR3 DNA: TGTGCCAGCAGCCCCAGACTAGCGGTACAAGAGACCCAGTACTTC
J gene: TRBJ1-5; V gene: TRBV7-9; clone size: NA; D gene: TRBD1; CDR3 protein: CASSPTGTGRPEPQHF; CDR3 DNA: TGTGCCAGCAGCCCTACCGGGACAGGACGACCTGAGCCCCAGCATTTT
J gene: TRBJ2-2; V gene: TRBV19; clone size: NA; D gene: NA; CDR3 protein: CASSIGQNTGELFF; CDR3 DNA: TGTGCCAGTAGTATAGGACAGAACACCGGGGAGCTGTTTTTT
J gene: TRBJ2-3; V gene: TRBV5-8; clone size: NA; D gene: NA; CDR3 protein: CASSLVGGSTDTQYF; CDR3 DNA: TGTGCCAGCAGCTTGGTGGGGGGTAGCACAGATACGCAGTATTTT
J gene: TRBJ1-2; V gene: TRBV12-5; clone size: NA; D gene: NA; CDR3 protein: CASGLGGTEYGYTF; CDR3 DNA: TGTGCTAGTGGTTTGGGCGGGACCGAGTATGGCTACACCTTC
J gene: TRBJ2-1; V gene: TRBV19; clone size: NA; D gene: NA; CDR3 protein: CASTIVGYNEQFF; CDR3 DNA: TGTGCCAGTACCATTGTCGGGTACAATGAGCAGTTCTTC
J gene: TRBJ2-5; V gene: TRBV6-5; clone size: NA; D gene: NA; CDR3 protein: CANSYSRGGGKETQYF; CDR3 DNA: TGTGCCAACAGTTACTCGAGGGGGGGCGGGAAGGAGACCCAGTACTTC
J gene: TRBJ2-4; V gene: TRBV19; clone size: NA; D gene: TRBD1; CDR3 protein: CASRKQGASDIQYF; CDR3 DNA: TGTGCCAGTAGAAAGCAGGGGGCCAGTGACATTCAGTACTTC
J gene: TRBJ2-7; V gene: TRBV7-2; clone size: few; D gene: NA; CDR3 protein: CASSRGHEQYF; CDR3 DNA: TGTGCCAGCAGCCGGGGTCACGAGCAGTACTTC
J gene: TRBJ2-7; V gene: TRBV2; clone size: NA; D gene: TRBD2; CDR3 protein: CASSDPRLAGRYYEQYF; CDR3 DNA: TGTGCCAGCAGTGACCCACGACTAGCGGGAAGGTACTACGAGCAGTACTTC
J gene: TRBJ1-3; V gene: TRBV27; clone size: NA; D gene: NA; CDR3 protein: CASSLRGGGSGSTIYF; CDR3 DNA: TGTGCCAGCAGTTTAAGAGGCGGGGGTAGCGGAAGCACCATATATTTT
J gene: TRBJ2-7; V gene: TRBV7-3; clone size: NA; D gene: TRBD2; CDR3 protein: CASSSTSGSYEQYF; CDR3 DNA: TGTGCCAGCAGCTCAACTAGCGGTTCCTACGAGCAGTACTTC
J gene: TRBJ2-5; V gene: TRBV28; clone size: NA; D gene: TRBD2; CDR3 protein: CASSLEGSRREAETQYF; CDR3 DNA: TGTGCCAGCAGTTTAGAGGGCTCTCGGCGGGAGGCAGAGACCCAGTACTTC
J gene: TRBJ1-1; V gene: TRBV5-4; clone size: few; D gene: NA; CDR3 protein: CASSPDSLRTEAFF; CDR3 DNA: TGTGCCAGCAGCCCAGACTCTCTGAGGACTGAAGCTTTCTTT
J gene: TRBJ1-1; V gene: TRBV5-1; clone size: NA; D gene: TRBD1; CDR3 protein: CASTRQGLDSNTEAFF; CDR3 DNA: TGCGCCAGCACCCGACAGGGATTAGATTCCAACACTGAAGCTTTCTTT
J gene: TRBJ1-1; V gene: TRBV10-2; clone size: NA; D gene: NA; CDR3 protein: CASSEFRLTSSEAFF; CDR3 DNA: TGCGCCAGCAGTGAGTTTCGTTTGACTTCATCTGAAGCTTTCTTT
J gene: TRBJ2-5; V gene: TRBV6-1; clone size: NA; D gene: TRBD1; CDR3 protein: CASSEGQGRRETQYF; CDR3 DNA: TGTGCCAGCAGTGAGGGACAGGGACGGAGGGAGACCCAGTACTTC
J gene: TRBJ2-3; V gene: TRBV2; clone size: NA; D gene: TRBD1; CDR3 protein: CASRFQGAASTDTQYF; CDR3 DNA: TGTGCCAGCAGATTTCAGGGGGCAGCTAGCACAGATACGCAGTATTTT
J gene: TRBJ2-1; V gene: TRBV7-6; clone size: NA; D gene: NA; CDR3 protein: CASSLTGFSYNEQFF; CDR3 DNA: TGTGCCAGCAGCTTAACAGGGTTCTCCTACAATGAGCAGTTCTTC
J gene: TRBJ2-3; V gene: TRBV5-4; clone size: once; D gene: TRBD2; CDR3 protein: CASSLWLAGAPDTQYF; CDR3 DNA: TGTGCCAGCAGCTTGTGGCTAGCGGGAGCCCCAGATACGCAGTATTTT
J gene: TRBJ2-5; V gene: TRBV18; clone size: NA; D gene: TRBD1; CDR3 protein: CASSPPGTGTETQYF; CDR3 DNA: TGTGCCAGCTCACCGCCCGGGACAGGGACAGAGACCCAGTACTTC
J gene: TRBJ1-1; V gene: TRBV19; clone size: few; D gene: NA; CDR3 protein: CASSPGGVAPRGDTEAFF; CDR3 DNA: TGTGCCAGTAGTCCCGGAGGGGTCGCTCCCCGAGGGGACACTGAAGCTTTCTTT